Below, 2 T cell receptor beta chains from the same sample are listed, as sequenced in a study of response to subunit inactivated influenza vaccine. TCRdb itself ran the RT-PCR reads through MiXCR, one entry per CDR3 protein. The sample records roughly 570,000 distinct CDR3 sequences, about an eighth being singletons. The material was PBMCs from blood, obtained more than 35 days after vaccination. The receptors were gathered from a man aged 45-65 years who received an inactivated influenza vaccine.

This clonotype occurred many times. The CDR3 nucleotides are TGTGCCAGCAGGCCGCTTGGTACCTCCTACGAGCAGTACTTC. Its protein product is CASRPLGTSYEQYF. This rearrangement joins TRBV27 to TRBJ2-7; D is unclear. The CDR3 runs to 14 residues. V dropped 6 bases and J dropped 0 bases, with 12 bases sitting between them. Germline lookup yields CDR1 MNHEY and CDR2 SMNVEV (reference sequence).

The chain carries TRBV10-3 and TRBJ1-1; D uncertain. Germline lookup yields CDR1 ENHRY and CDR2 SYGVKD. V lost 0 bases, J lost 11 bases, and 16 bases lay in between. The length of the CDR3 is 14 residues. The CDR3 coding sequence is TGTGCCATCAGTGAGTCCGAAACGGCCGGGCAGGCTTTCTTT. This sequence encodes CAISESETAGQAFF.